The rows below give T cell receptor beta chains drawn from one sample of a study of T cells in Graves' hyperthyroidism and ophthalmopathy. TCRdb redid the calling of the multiplex PCR reads with MiXCR, one entry per CDR3 protein. The data hold around 520,000 distinct CDR3 sequences, with 24% observed a single time. Sequencing input: blood. The receptors stem from a woman in her twenties or thirties with Graves' ophthalmopathy. CDR3s include the opening cysteine and the closing phenylalanine or tryptophan. A D gene is named only where the DNA matches it firmly. Not every row has a clone size; where given, it reads once, few, many or a size class.

TRBD1	TRBV2	many	TRBJ1-5	CASSSSTGGNQPQHF	TGTGCCAGCAGCTCTTCGACAGGGGGCAATCAGCCCCAGCATTTT
TRBD1	TRBV6-2/TRBV6-3	many	TRBJ2-5	CASSRMDRDQETQYF	TGTGCCAGCAGTCGGATGGACAGGGACCAAGAGACCCAGTACTTC
NA	TRBV6-1	many	TRBJ1-3	CASSAGVGNTIYF	TGTGCCAGCAGTGCAGGGGTTGGAAACACCATATATTTT
NA	TRBV19	many	TRBJ1-5	CASSGAYSNQPQHF	TGTGCCAGTAGTGGGGCTTATAGCAATCAGCCCCAGCATTTT
TRBD2	TRBV5-1	NA	TRBJ2-2	CASSFLAGGPGELLF	TGCGCCAGCAGTTTTTTAGCGGGGGGACCCGGGGAGCTGTTGTTT
NA	TRBV11-2	NA	TRBJ1-3	CASSLGDRTGNTIYF	TGTGCCAGCAGCTTAGGAGACAGAACTGGAAACACCATATATTTT
TRBD1	TRBV29-1	many	TRBJ2-5	CSTDRVGETQYF	TGCAGCACGGACAGGGTTGGGGAGACCCAGTACTTC
TRBD2	TRBV11-2	few	TRBJ2-5	CASSTREGETQYF	TGTGCCAGCAGCACCCGGGAGGGGGAGACCCAGTACTTC
TRBD2	TRBV28	many	TRBJ2-5	CASRIAGVETQYF	TGTGCCAGCAGAATAGCGGGGGTGGAGACCCAGTACTTC
NA	TRBV12-3/TRBV12-4	NA	TRBJ2-7	CASSLRQPHYEQYF	TGTGCCAGCAGTTTGCGGCAGCCCCACTACGAGCAGTACTTC
TRBD2	TRBV11-2	many	TRBJ2-2	CASSPWQGLANTGELFF	TGTGCCAGCAGCCCTTGGCAGGGACTAGCGAACACCGGGGAGCTGTTTTTT
NA	TRBV5-1	once	TRBJ2-2	CACSLVVNTGELFF	TGCGCCTGCAGCTTGGTGGTTAACACCGGGGAGCTGTTTTTT
TRBD1	TRBV24-1	NA	TRBJ2-4	CATSDPRDSGKYF	TGTGCCACCAGTGATCCCCGGGACAGTGGAAAGTACTTC
NA	TRBV2	NA	TRBJ2-5	CASWRGGGETQYF	TGTGCCAGCTGGAGGGGAGGGGGAGAGACCCAGTACTTC